These 14 T cell receptor beta chains came from one sample sequenced in a study of spatial heterogeneity in lung cancer. Regarding time point: sample taken at primary tumor resection. In each case, whole RNA from tumor, nontumor lung or frozen PBMC was sequenced unsorted. TCRdb itself ran the 5' RACE reads through MiXCR, one entry per CDR3 protein. In the table there are 20,000 to 25,000 distinct CDR3 sequences, 4.6% of which are singletons. The source material was PBMCs, sampled at surgery. The receptors derive from a male donor with early-stage non-small cell lung cancer.

There are many counts of this clonotype. The chain has TRBV24-1 and TRBJ2-3; D ambiguous. CDR1 and CDR2 (germline): KGHDR, SFDVKD. This CDR3 is 14 amino acids long. V gave up 2 bases and J gave up 6 bases, with 11 bases separating them. The DNA of the CDR3 is TGTGCCACCAGTGATTCCCCTCCTCAGGATACGCAGTATTTT. Translating it yields CATSDSPPQDTQYF.

This clonotype was counted ten times or more. CDR3 residues: CASSLWPGQNNSPLHF. The CDR3 coding sequence is TGTGCCAGCAGCTTGTGGCCGGGACAGAATAATTCACCCCTCCACTTT. The genes are TRBV5-5 and TRBJ1-6; 7 bases are a match to TRBD1. CDR1 SGHKS and CDR2 YYEKEE come from the germline V gene (reference sequence). V dropped 1 base and J dropped 5; count of bases not matched to a gene: 6. This CDR3 has 16 residues.

The chain uses TRBV4-2 and TRBJ2-4; TRBD1 agrees at 10 bases. The germline gives CDR1 LGHNA, CDR2 YNFKEQ. Losses at the gene ends were 0 bases for V and 3 bases for J; bases not matched to a gene: 8. The CDR3 length is 18 residues. DNA for the CDR3: TGTGCCAGCAGCCAAGAACTCTGGGACAGGGGTTTCAAAAACATTCAGTACTTC. It codes for CASSQELWDRGFKNIQYF.

This clonotype has ten or more counts. The rearrangement links TRBV6-5 to TRBJ2-1, with D perhaps TRBD2 (6 bases). The CDR3 loop spans 15 amino acids. Germline values: CDR1 MNHEY, CDR2 SVGAGI. Trimming took 2 bases from V and 4 from J, leaving 12 bases between them. In DNA, the CDR3 is TGTGCCAGCAGTTACGGAGGGGCTGGTTACAATGAGCAGTTCTTC. Translated: CASSYGGAGYNEQFF.

The V and J genes are TRBV5-4 and TRBJ2-2; perhaps TRBD2 as D (5 bases). V lost 4 bases and J 6 bases, leaving 16 bases between the germline ends. The CDR3 extends over 15 amino acids. Germline assignment: CDR1 SGHNT and CDR2 YYREEE (reference sequence). CDR3 sequence (DNA): TGTGCCAGCAGCCGTACCGGAGCCGGGGCCGGGGAGCTGTTTTTT. This sequence encodes CASSRTGAGAGELFF.

This clonotype was found many times. This chain links TRBV6-5 with TRBJ2-3; 8 bases match TRBD2. The germline CDR1 and CDR2 sequences are MNHEY and SVGAGI. Trimming took 3 bases from V and 1 from J; bases not matched to a gene: 0. CDR3 length: 14 amino acids. In nucleotides, the CDR3 is TGTGCCAGCAGTTATAGCGGGGGCACAGATACGCAGTATTTT. It encodes CASSYSGGTDTQYF.

This clonotype has more than one count but fewer than ten. The chain recombines TRBV7-9 with TRBJ1-3, with D perhaps TRBD1 (5 bases). Germline loops: CDR1 SEHNR, CDR2 FQNEAQ (reference sequence). CDR3 length equals 15 residues. Trimming cost V 8 bases and J 4 bases, with 18 bases left between them. The CDR3 DNA is TGTGCCAGCGCAGCGTACCCGACAGTGGGAAACACCATATATTTT. Amino acid sequence: CASAAYPTVGNTIYF.

This clonotype appeared a few times. The chain joins TRBV19 to TRBJ2-1; 12 bases map to TRBD2. CDR3 length equals 16 residues. V shed 10 bases, J shed 7 bases, and the junction held 14 bases outside the gene matches. Germline CDR1 reads LNHDA; CDR2 reads SQIVND (reference sequence). The CDR3 protein is CATRLAGAFRENEQFF. In nucleotides, the CDR3 is TGTGCCACCAGACTAGCGGGGGCCTTCAGAGAGAATGAGCAGTTCTTC.

By its share, this clonotype is medium-sized (0.01 to 0.1%). The J gene is TRBJ2-1, the V gene TRBV10-2; D might be TRBD2 (5 bases). The V and J ends lost 3 bases and 2 bases respectively, with 11 bases between them. CDR3 length equals 15 residues. Germline V gene sequence: CDR1 WSHSY, CDR2 SAAADI. CDR3 in DNA: TGCGCCAGCAGTGAATCCAGCGGACCCTACAATGAGCAGTTCTTC. It codes for CASSESSGPYNEQFF.

This clonotype was detected many times. This chain's CDR3 is CASSQGQREGPGIQYF. For the CDR3, the DNA is TGTGCCAGCAGCCAAGGACAGCGGGAGGGCCCGGGCATTCAGTACTTC. The chain recombines TRBV12-3 or TRBV12-4 with TRBJ2-4, with 10 bases aligning to TRBD2. The ends lost 6 bases at V and 9 bases at J; junction bases unmatched: 14. This CDR3 contains 16 residues.

This clonotype was counted ten times or more. The chain couples TRBV2 to TRBJ2-7; D gene uncertain. This CDR3 has 12 amino acids. Trimming took off 5 bases at V and 6 bases at J, with 11 bases between the two ends. Germline CDR1 is SNHLY and CDR2 is FYNNEI. The CDR3 sequence: CASSFQDLEQYF. CDR3 DNA: TGTGCCAGCAGTTTCCAGGACCTCGAGCAGTACTTC.

The chain joins TRBV5-6 to TRBJ2-1; 7 bases are shared with TRBD2. V lost 4 bases and J lost 0; bases outside the gene matches: 7. Germline V CDR1 and CDR2: SGHDT, YYEEEE. The CDR3 sequence is 16 residues long. The CDR3 region is CASSMKAGLSYNEQFF. In DNA form, the CDR3 reads TGTGCCAGCAGCATGAAAGCGGGACTCTCCTACAATGAGCAGTTCTTC.

This clonotype was seen repeatedly, ten times or more. The V and J genes are TRBV7-9 and TRBJ2-2, with D possibly matching TRBD1 (6 bases). Germline CDR1 is SEHNR and CDR2 is FQNEAQ (reference sequence). The V and J ends lost 3 bases and 6 bases respectively, with 17 bases between them. The CDR3 loop spans 16 amino acids. DNA of the CDR3: TGTGCCAGCAGCTTGGGTGTAGGGGGATCGGCCGGGGAGCTGTTTTTT. Protein product: CASSLGVGGSAGELFF. The whole variable domain, remainder taken from reference TRBV7-9 and TRBJ2-2, is DTGVSQNPRHKITKRGQNVTFRCDPISEHNRLYWYRQTLGQGPEFLTYFQNEAQLEKSRLLSDRFSAERPKGSFSTLEIQRTEQGDSAMYLCASSLGVGGSAGELFFGEGSRLTVL.

This clonotype was observed many times. The chain carries TRBV28 and TRBJ1-6; 7 positions match TRBD1. Germline values: CDR1 MDHEN, CDR2 SYDVKM. This CDR3 is 16 amino acids long. V lost 3 bases and J lost 3; bases outside the gene matches: 5. CDR3 in amino acids: CASSFRGTVYNSPLHF. The CDR3 DNA follows: TGTGCCAGCAGTTTCCGGGGGACAGTCTATAATTCACCCCTCCACTTT.